The TCR beta chain under discussion was sequenced for a study of siplizumab effects on memory and regulatory T cells. The trim removed 2 bases at V and 3 bases at J, leaving 4 bases unmatched. The CDR3 runs 15 residues. Germline CDR1 GTSNPN, CDR2 SVGIG (reference sequence). Sequenced by immunoSEQ multiplex PCR; TCRdb stores in-frame clones only, minus some. The data show some 87,000 clones, 70% to 90% seen once. On this clone: Its specificity is not known.

Broader study findings: The Treg-derived share of mappable alloreactive CD4+ clones averaged 68.8% with siplizumab and over 25% in controls.

The chain uses TRBV30 and TRBJ2-7; 13 bases are shared with TRBD2. The specimen sequenced was CD4+ T cells sorted from blood. The source is a human donor in good health. The CDR3 is CAWSPRLAGGYEQYF. The CDR3 DNA sequence: TGTGCCTGGAGTCCAAGACTAGCGGGAGGCTACGAGCAGTACTTC.